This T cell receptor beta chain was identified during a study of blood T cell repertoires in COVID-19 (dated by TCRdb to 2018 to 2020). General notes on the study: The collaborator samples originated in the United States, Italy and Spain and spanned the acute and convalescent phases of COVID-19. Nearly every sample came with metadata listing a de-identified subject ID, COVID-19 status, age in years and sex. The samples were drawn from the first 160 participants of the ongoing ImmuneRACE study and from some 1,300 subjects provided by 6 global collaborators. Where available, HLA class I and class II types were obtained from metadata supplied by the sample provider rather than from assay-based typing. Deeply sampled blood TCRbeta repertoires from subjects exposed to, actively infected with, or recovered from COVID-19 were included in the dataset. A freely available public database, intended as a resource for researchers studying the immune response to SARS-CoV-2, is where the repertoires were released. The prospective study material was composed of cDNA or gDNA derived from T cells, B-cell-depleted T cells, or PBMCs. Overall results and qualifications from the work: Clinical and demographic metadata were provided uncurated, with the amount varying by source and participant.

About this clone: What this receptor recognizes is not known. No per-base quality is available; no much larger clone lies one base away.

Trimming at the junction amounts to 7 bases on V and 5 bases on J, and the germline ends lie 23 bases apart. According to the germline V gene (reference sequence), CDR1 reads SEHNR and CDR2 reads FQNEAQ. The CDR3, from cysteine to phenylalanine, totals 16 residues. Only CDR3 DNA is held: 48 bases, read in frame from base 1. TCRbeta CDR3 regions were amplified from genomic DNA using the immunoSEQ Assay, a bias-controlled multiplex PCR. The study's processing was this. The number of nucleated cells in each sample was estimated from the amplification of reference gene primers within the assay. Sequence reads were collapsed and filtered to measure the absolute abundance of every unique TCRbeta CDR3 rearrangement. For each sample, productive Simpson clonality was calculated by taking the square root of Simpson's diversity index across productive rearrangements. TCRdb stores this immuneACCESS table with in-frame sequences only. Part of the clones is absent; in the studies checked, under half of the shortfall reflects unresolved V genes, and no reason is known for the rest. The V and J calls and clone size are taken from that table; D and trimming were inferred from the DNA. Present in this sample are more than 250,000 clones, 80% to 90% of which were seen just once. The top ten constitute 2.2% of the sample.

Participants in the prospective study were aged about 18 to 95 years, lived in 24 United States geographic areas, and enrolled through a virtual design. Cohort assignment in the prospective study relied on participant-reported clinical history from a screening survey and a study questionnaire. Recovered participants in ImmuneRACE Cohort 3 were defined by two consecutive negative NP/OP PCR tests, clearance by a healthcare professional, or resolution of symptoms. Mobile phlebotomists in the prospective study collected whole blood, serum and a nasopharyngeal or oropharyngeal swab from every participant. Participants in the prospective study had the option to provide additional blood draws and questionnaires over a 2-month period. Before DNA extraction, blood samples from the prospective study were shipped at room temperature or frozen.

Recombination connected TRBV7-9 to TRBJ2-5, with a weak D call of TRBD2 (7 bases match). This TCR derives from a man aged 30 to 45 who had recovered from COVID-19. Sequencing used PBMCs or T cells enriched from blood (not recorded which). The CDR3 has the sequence CASTLGAGAEGETQYF. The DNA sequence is TGTGCCAGCACCCTCGGGGCGGGGGCCGAGGGGGAGACCCAGTACTTC.